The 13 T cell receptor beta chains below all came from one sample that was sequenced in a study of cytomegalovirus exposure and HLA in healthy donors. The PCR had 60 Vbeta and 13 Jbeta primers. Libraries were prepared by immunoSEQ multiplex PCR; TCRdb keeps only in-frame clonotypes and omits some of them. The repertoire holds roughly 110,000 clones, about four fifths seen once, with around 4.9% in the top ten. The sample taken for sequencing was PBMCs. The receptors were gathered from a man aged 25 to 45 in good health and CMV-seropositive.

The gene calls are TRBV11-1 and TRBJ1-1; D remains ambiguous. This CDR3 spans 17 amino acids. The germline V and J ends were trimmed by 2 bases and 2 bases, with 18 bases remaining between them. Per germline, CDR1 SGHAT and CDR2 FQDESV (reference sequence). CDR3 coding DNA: TGTGCCAGCAGCTTATTTCCTCGTGCGGATCTAAACACTGAAGCTTTCTTT. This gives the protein CASSLFPRADLNTEAFF.

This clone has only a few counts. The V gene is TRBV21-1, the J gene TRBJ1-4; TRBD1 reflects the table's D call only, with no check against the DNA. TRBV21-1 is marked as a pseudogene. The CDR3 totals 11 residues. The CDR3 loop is CASHRQEKLFF. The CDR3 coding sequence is TGTGCCAGCCATCGACAAGAAAAACTGTTTTTT.

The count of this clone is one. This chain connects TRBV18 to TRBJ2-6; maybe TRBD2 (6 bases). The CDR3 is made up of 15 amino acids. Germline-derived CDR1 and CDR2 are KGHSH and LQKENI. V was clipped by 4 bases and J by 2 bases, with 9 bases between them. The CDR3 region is CASSQTGAGANVLTF. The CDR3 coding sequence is TGTGCCAGCTCACAAACGGGAGCTGGGGCCAACGTCCTGACTTTC.

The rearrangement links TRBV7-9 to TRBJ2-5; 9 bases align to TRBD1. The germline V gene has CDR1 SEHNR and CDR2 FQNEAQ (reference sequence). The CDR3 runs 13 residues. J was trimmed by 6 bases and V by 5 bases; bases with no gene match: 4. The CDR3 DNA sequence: TGTGCCAGCAGCACGGGACAGGGACAGACCCAGTACTTC. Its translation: CASSTGQGQTQYF. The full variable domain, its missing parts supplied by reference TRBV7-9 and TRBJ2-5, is DTGVSQNPRHKITKRGQNVTFRCDPISEHNRLYWYRQTLGQGPEFLTYFQNEAQLEKSRLLSDRFSAERPKGSFSTLEIQRTEQGDSAMYLCASSTGQGQTQYFGPGTRLLVL.

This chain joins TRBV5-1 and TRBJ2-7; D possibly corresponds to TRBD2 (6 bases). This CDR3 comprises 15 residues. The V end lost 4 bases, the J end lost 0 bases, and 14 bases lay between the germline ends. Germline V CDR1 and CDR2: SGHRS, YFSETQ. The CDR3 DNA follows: TGCGCCAGCAGCGTTTCGGGACTCCGCTCCTACGAGCAGTACTTC. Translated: CASSVSGLRSYEQYF.

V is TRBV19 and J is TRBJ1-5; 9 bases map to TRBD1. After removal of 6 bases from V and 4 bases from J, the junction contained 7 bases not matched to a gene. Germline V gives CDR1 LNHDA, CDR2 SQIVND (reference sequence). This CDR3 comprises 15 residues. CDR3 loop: CASSPGQGINQPQHF. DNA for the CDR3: TGTGCCAGTAGCCCCGGACAGGGGATAAATCAGCCCCAGCATTTT.

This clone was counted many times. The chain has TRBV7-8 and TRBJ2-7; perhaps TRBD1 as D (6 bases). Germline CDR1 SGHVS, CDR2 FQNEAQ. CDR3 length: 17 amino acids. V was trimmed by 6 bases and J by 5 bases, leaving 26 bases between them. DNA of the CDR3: TGTGCCAGCAGGAAGGACACAGGGTTGCTTTCCCTCCACGAGCAGTACTTC. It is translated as CASRKDTGLLSLHEQYF.

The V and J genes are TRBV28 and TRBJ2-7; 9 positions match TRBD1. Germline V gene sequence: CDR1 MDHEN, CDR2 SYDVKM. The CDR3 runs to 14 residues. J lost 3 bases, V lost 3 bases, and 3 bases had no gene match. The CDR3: CASSLDRGIYEQYF. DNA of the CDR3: TGTGCCAGCAGTTTGGACAGGGGAATCTACGAGCAGTACTTC.

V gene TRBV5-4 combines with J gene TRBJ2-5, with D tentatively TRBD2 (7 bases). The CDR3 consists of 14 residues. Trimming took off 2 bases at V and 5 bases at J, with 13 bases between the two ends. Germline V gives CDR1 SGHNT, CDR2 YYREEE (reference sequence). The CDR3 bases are TGTGCCAGCAGCTTCGGGGGGCGCTCGGAGACCCAGTACTTC. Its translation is CASSFGGRSETQYF.

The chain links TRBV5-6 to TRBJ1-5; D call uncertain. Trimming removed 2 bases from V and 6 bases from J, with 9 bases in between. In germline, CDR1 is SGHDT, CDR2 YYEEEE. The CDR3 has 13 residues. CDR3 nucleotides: TGTGCCAGCAGCTTAACGGGAATTCAGCCCCAGCATTTT. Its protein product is CASSLTGIQPQHF.

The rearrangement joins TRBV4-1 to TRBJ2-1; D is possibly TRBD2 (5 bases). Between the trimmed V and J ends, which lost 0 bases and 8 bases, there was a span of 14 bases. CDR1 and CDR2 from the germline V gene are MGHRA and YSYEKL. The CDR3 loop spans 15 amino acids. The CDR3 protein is CASSQDGRALDEQFF. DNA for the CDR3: TGCGCCAGCAGCCAAGACGGGCGGGCCCTCGATGAGCAGTTCTTC.

CDR3 in DNA: TGTGCCAGCAGTCTCCTATCAGGGGGAGTAGATCAGCCCCAGCATTTT. Its translation is CASSLLSGGVDQPQHF. The V and J genes are TRBV28 and TRBJ1-5; TRBD1 aligns across 7 bases. CDR3 length equals 16 residues. Germline assignment: CDR1 MDHEN and CDR2 SYDVKM. The V segment lost 5 bases and the J segment 5 bases; nucleotides outside the gene matches: 12.

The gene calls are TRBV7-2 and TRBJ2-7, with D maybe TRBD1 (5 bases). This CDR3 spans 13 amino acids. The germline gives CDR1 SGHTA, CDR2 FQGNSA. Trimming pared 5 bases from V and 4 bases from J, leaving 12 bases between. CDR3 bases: TGTGCCAGCAGCACCCCAGGGCGGTACGAGCAGTACTTC. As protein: CASSTPGRYEQYF.